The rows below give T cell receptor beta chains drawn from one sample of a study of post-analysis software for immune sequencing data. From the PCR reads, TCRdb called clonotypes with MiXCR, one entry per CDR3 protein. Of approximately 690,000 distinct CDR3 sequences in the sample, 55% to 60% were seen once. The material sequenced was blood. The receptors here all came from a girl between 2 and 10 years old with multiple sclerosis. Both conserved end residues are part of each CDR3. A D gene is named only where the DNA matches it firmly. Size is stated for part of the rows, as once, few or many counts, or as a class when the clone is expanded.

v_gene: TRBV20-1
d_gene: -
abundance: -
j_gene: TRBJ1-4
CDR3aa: CSAMDGNNEKLFF
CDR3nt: TGCAGTGCTATGGACGGGAATAATGAAAAACTGTTTTTT

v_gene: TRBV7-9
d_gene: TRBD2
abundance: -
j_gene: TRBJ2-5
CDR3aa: CASSPIAGYQETQYF
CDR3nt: TGTGCCAGCAGCCCAATAGCGGGGTACCAAGAGACCCAGTACTTC

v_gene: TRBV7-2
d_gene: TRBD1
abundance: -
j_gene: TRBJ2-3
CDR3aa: CASSEGAPFAQYF
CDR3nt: TGTGCCAGCAGTGAGGGGGCCCCTTTTGCGCAGTATTTT

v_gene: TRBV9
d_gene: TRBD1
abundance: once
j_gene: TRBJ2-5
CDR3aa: CASSVSQGGETQYF
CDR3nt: TGTGCCAGCAGCGTATCACAGGGGGGTGAGACCCAGTACTTC

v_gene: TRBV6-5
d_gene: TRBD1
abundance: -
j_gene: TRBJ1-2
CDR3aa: CASSYLTGTGYGYTF
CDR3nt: TGTGCCAGCAGTTACTTAACCGGGACAGGGTATGGCTACACCTTC

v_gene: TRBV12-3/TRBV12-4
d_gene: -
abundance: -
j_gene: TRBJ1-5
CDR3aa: CASSRERGLRNQPQHF
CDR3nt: TGTGCCAGCAGTAGAGAGAGGGGATTGAGAAATCAGCCCCAGCATTTT

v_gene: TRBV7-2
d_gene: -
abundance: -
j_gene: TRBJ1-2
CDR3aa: CASSLVGAGYGYTF
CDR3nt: TGTGCCAGCAGCTTAGTAGGTGCAGGCTATGGCTACACCTTC

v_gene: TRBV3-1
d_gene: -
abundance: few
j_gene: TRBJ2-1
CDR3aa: CASSQGVSEGSEQFF
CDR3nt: TGTGCCAGCAGCCAAGGGGTTTCGGAGGGAAGTGAGCAGTTCTTC

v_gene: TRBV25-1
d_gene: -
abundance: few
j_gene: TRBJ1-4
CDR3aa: CATHPIRGSEKLFF
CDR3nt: TGTGCCACTCACCCTATTAGGGGCAGTGAAAAACTGTTTTTT

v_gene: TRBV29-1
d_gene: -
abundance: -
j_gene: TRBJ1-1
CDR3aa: CSVDFRNTEAFF
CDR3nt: TGCAGCGTTGACTTTCGGAACACTGAAGCTTTCTTT

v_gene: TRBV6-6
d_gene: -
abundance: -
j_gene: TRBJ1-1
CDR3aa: CASSYMTHTEAFF
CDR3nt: TGTGCCAGCAGTTACATGACCCACACTGAAGCTTTCTTT

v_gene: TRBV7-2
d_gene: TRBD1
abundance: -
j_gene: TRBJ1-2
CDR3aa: CASSLDRGANYGYTF
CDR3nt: TGTGCCAGCAGTTTAGACAGGGGGGCTAACTATGGCTACACCTTC

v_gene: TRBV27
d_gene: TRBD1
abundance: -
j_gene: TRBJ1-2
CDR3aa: CASSLTGTVYGYTF
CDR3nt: TGTGCCAGCAGTTTGACCGGGACAGTCTATGGCTACACCTTC

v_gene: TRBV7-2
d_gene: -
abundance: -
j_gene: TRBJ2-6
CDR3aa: CASSLRGFGGDSGANVLTF
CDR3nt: TGTGCCAGCAGCTTACGAGGGTTCGGCGGGGACTCTGGGGCCAACGTCCTGACTTTC

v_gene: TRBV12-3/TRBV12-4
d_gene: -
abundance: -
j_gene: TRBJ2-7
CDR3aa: CASVGSESYNEQYF
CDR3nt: TGTGCCAGCGTGGGTAGCGAGTCCTACAATGAGCAGTACTTC

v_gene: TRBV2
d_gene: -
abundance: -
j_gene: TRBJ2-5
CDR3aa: CASASGFQETQYF
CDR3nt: TGTGCCAGCGCGAGCGGTTTCCAAGAGACCCAGTACTTC

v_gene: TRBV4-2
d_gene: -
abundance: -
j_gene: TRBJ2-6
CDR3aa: CASSQDGFGANVLTF
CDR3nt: TGTGCCAGCAGCCAAGATGGTTTTGGGGCCAACGTCCTGACTTTC

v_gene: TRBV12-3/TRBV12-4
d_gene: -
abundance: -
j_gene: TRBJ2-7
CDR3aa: CASSLETGDVNEQYF
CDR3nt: TGTGCCAGCAGTTTGGAGACGGGAGATGTCAACGAGCAGTACTTC

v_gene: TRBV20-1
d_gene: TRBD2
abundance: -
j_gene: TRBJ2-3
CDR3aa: CSARVLAGDTDTQYF
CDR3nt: TGCAGTGCCAGAGTACTAGCGGGAGACACAGATACGCAGTATTTT

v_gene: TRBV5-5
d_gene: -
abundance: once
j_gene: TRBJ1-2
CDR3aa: CASSWTPGSYGYTF
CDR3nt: TGTGCCAGCAGCTGGACTCCGGGCTCCTATGGCTACACCTTC

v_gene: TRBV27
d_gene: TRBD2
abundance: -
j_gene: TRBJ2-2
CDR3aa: CASLSREAQNTGELFF
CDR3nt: TGTGCCAGCTTATCCCGGGAGGCCCAGAACACCGGGGAGCTGTTTTTT

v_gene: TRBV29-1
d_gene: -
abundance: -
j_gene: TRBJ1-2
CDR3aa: CSVLSGRLGYTF
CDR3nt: TGCAGCGTCTTAAGCGGCCGTCTTGGCTACACCTTC

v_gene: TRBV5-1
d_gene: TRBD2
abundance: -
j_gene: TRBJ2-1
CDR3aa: CASSRGTSGDFNEQFF
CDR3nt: TGCGCCAGCAGCAGGGGTACTAGCGGGGATTTCAATGAGCAGTTCTTC

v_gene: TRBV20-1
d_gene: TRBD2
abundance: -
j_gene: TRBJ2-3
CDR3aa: CSASVSSGGYTDTQYF
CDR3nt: TGCAGTGCCTCGGTTTCGAGCGGGGGGTACACAGATACGCAGTATTTT

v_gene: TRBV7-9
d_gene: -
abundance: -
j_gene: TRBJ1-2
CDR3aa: CASSSTVFYGYTF
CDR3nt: TGTGCCAGCAGCTCGACGGTTTTCTATGGCTACACCTTC

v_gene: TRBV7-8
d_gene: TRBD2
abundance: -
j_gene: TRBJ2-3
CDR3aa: CASSLEGLAGGPTDTQYF
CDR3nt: TGTGCCAGCAGCTTAGAGGGGCTAGCGGGGGGGCCCACAGATACGCAGTATTTT

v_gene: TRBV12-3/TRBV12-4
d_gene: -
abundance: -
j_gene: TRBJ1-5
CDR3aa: CASSLVAGRNQPQHF
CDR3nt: TGTGCCAGCAGTTTAGTGGCAGGGCGCAATCAGCCCCAGCATTTT

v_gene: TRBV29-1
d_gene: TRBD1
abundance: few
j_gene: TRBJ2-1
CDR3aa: CSVEGQGAAYNEQFF
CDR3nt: TGCAGCGTTGAGGGACAGGGCGCTGCCTACAATGAGCAGTTCTTC

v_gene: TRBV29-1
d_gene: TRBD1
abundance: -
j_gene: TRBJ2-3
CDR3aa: CSVDTGVGTDTQYF
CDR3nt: TGCAGCGTTGATACAGGGGTTGGTACAGATACGCAGTATTTT

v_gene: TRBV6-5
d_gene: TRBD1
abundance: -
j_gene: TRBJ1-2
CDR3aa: CASSYSRGDGYTF
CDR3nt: TGTGCCAGCAGTTACTCCAGGGGGGATGGCTACACCTTC

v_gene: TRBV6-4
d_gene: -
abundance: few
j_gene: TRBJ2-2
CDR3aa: CASSDSTGNTGELFF
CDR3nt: TGTGCCAGCAGTGACTCTACAGGGAACACCGGGGAGCTGTTTTTT

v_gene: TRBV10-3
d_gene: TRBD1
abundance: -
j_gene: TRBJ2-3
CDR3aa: CAITPGQGRRDTQYF
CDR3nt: TGTGCCATCACCCCAGGACAGGGGAGAAGGGATACGCAGTATTTT

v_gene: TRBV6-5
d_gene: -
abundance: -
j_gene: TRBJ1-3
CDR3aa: CASSYSGSGNTIYF
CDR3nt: TGTGCCAGCAGTTACTCGGGGTCTGGAAACACCATATATTTT

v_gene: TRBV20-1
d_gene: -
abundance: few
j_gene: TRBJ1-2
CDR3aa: CSASPGHGYGYTF
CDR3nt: TGCAGTGCTAGCCCAGGACACGGGTATGGCTACACCTTC

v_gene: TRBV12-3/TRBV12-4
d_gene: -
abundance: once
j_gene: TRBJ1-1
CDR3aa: CASRNQGTANTEAFF
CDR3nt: TGTGCCAGCAGGAATCAGGGGACCGCGAACACTGAAGCTTTCTTT

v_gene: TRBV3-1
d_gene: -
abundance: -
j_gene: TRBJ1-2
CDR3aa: CASSQDQTGYGYTF
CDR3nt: TGTGCCAGCAGCCAAGATCAGACAGGATATGGCTACACCTTC

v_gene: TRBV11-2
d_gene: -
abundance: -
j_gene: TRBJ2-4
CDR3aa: CASSQGRVLLAKNIQYF
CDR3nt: TGTGCCAGCAGCCAAGGCAGGGTCTTATTAGCCAAAAACATTCAGTACTTC

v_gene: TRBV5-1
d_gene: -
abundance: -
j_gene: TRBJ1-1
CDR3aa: CASRGRADTEAFF
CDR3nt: TGCGCCAGCAGAGGCAGGGCCGACACTGAAGCTTTCTTT

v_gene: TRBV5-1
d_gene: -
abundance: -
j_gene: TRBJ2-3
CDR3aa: CASSFGTVQSTDTQYF
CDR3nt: TGCGCCAGCAGCTTCGGGACGGTACAAAGCACAGATACGCAGTATTTT

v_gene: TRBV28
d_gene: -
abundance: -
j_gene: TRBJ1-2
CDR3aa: CASRLTKANYGYTF
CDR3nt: TGTGCCAGCAGGCTGACGAAGGCTAACTATGGCTACACCTTC

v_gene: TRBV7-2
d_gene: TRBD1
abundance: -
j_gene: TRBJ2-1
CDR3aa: CASSLGQANNEQFF
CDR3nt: TGTGCCAGCAGCCTGGGACAGGCCAACAATGAGCAGTTCTTC

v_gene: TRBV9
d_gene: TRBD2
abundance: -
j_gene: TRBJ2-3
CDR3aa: CASSTSGRSVDTQYF
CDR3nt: TGTGCCAGCTCTACTAGCGGGAGATCGGTAGATACGCAGTATTTT

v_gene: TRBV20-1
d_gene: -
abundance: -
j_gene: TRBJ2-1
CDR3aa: CSARAAGSSYNEQFF
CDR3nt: TGCAGTGCTAGAGCGGCAGGGAGCTCCTACAATGAGCAGTTCTTC

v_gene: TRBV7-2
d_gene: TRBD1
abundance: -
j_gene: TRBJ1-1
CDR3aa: CASSRPGGRTEAFF
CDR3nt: TGTGCCAGCAGTCGACCAGGGGGGCGAACTGAAGCTTTCTTT

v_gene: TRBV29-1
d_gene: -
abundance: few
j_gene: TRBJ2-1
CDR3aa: CSGWDNEQFF
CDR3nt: TGCAGCGGCTGGGACAATGAGCAGTTCTTC

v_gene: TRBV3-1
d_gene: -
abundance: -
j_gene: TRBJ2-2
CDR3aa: CASSLWEKAGELFF
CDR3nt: TGTGCCAGCAGCCTCTGGGAGAAGGCCGGGGAGCTGTTTTTT

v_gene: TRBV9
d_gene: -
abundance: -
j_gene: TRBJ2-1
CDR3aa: CASSVVSAFSSYNEQFF
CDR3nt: TGTGCCAGCAGCGTAGTTTCGGCGTTTAGCTCCTACAATGAGCAGTTCTTC

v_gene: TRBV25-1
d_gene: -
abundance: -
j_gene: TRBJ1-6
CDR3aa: CASTGAYNSPLHF
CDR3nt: TGTGCCAGCACAGGGGCTTACAATTCACCCCTCCACTTT

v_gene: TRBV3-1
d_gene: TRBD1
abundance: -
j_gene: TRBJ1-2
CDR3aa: CASSSRQGDYGYTF
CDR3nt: TGTGCCAGCAGCTCCAGACAGGGGGACTATGGCTACACCTTC

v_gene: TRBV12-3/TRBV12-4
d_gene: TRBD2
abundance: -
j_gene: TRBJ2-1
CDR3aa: CASSSYSGVRGGNEQFF
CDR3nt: TGTGCCAGCAGTTCTTATAGCGGGGTACGAGGGGGGAATGAGCAGTTCTTC

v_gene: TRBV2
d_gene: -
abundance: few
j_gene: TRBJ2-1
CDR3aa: CASILTRELNEQFF
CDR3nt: TGTGCCAGCATACTGACCAGGGAGTTAAATGAGCAGTTCTTC

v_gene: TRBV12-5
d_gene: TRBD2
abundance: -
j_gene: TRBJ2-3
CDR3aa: CASGPRTSPDTQYF
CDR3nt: TGTGCTAGTGGCCCTCGGACTAGCCCAGATACGCAGTATTTT

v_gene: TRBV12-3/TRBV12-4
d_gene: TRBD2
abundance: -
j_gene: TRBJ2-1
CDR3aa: CASRPLAGGNEQFF
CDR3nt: TGTGCCAGCAGGCCACTAGCGGGAGGCAATGAGCAGTTCTTC

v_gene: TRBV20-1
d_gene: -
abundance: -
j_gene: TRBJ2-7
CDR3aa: CSASSGLYEQYF
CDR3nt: TGCAGTGCTAGTTCGGGACTCTACGAGCAGTACTTC